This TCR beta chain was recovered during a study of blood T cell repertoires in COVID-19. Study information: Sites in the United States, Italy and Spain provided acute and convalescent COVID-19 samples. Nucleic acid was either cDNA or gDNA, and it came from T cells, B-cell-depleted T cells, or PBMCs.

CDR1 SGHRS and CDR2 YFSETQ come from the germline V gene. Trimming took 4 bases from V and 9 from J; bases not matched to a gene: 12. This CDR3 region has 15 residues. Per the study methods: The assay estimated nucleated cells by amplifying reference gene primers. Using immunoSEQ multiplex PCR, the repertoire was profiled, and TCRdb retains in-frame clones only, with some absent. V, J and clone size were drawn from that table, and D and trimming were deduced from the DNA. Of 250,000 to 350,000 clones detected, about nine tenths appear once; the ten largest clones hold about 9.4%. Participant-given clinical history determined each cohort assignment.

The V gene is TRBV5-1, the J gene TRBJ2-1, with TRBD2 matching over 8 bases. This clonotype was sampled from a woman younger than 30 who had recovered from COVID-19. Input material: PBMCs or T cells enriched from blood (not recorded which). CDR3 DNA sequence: TGCGCCAGCAGCCCTCCCCGCGGGGGGCCCCCTGAGCAGTTCTTC. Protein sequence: CASSPPRGGPPEQFF.